This T cell receptor (beta chain) is from a study of blood T cell repertoires in COVID-19. Study-wide background: Specimens from acute and convalescent COVID-19 originated in the United States, Italy and Spain. PBMCs, B-cell-depleted T cells, or T cells were the source of the cDNA or gDNA that made up the material.

V dropped 0 bases and J dropped 4 bases, with 12 bases sitting between them. The CDR3 consists of 14 residues. In germline, CDR1 is GTSNPN, CDR2 SVGIG (reference sequence). Authors' methods: Reference gene primer amplification yielded estimated nucleated cell counts. TCRdb's copy holds only in-frame clones and misses some; the assay was immunoSEQ multiplex PCR. V and J calls and clone size follow that table, whereas D and trimming were derived from the DNA. The table lists about 98,000 clones, approximately 86% of them singletons. The chain employs TRBV30 and TRBJ1-2, with D possibly TRBD1 on 6 matching bases. This clonotype was obtained from a man between 70 and 80 years old with active or convalescent COVID-19. The material sequenced was peripheral blood. The CDR3 DNA sequence: TGTGCCTGGAGTGTACAGGGTAGGGCCTATGGCTACACCTTC. Its protein product is CAWSVQGRAYGYTF.